This T cell receptor beta chain was sequenced during a study of a mutant IDH1 vaccine in newly diagnosed glioma. Study-level background: Treated patients, averaging around 40 years, were roughly 60% male and around 40% female. Former treatment meant radiotherapy, temozolomide, or both; the majority had gotten both.

On this clone itself: As yet, its antigen is unknown.

Time point specified: week 35, safety follow-up. What each vaccine dose contained was 300 ug of mutant IDH1 20-mer peptide, accompanied by topical imiquimod. Data came from immunoSEQ multiplex PCR; TCRdb stores just in-frame clones and leaves some out. The sample has approximately 45,000 clones; about 88% are singletons. The sequence came from a woman aged 40 to 50 with glioma. The material was PBMCs, obtained from a glioma patient whose treatment included an IDH1 peptide vaccine.

CDR3 nucleotide sequence: TGTGCCAGCTCACTCGCGGGGGGCCGGGAGACCCAGTACTTC. Translated, it gives CASSLAGGRETQYF. J is TRBJ2-5 and V is TRBV18; TRBD2 aligns across 8 bases. Looked up from germline, CDR1 is KGHSH and CDR2 is LQKENI. The CDR3 totals 14 residues. The V gene end was trimmed by 4 bases and the J gene end by 5 bases; junction bases not matched to a gene: 6.